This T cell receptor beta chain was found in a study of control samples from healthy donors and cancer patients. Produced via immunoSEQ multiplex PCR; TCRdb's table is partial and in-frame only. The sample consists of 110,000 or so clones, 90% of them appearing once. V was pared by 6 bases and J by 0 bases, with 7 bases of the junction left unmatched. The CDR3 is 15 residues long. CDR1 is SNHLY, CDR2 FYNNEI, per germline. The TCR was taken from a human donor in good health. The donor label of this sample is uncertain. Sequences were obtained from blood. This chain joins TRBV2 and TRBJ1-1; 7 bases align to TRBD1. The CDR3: CASRTQGTMNTEAFF. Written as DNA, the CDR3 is TGTGCCAGCAGGACACAGGGGACAATGAACACTGAAGCTTTCTTT.